The clone carrying this T cell receptor (beta chain) was seen a handful of times. The entry originates in a study of identical twins. TCRdb passed the 5' RACE reads through MiXCR, listing each CDR3 protein once. The sample lists roughly 750,000 distinct CDR3 sequences; less than 25% were seen once. The length of the CDR3 is 16 residues. V was cut by 3 bases and J by 6 bases, with 17 bases left in between. The same specimen was also included in a second study, on T cells expressing NK-cell markers.

This sequence originates from a woman under 30 in good health. The sequenced sample was PBMCs. This chain links TRBV12-3 or TRBV12-4 with TRBJ2-2; TRBD1 is a possible D gene (5 bases). The DNA for the CDR3 is TGTGCCAGCAGTTTCGGTGGCAGGGTAACGGCCGGGGAGCTGTTTTTT. Its translation: CASSFGGRVTAGELFF.